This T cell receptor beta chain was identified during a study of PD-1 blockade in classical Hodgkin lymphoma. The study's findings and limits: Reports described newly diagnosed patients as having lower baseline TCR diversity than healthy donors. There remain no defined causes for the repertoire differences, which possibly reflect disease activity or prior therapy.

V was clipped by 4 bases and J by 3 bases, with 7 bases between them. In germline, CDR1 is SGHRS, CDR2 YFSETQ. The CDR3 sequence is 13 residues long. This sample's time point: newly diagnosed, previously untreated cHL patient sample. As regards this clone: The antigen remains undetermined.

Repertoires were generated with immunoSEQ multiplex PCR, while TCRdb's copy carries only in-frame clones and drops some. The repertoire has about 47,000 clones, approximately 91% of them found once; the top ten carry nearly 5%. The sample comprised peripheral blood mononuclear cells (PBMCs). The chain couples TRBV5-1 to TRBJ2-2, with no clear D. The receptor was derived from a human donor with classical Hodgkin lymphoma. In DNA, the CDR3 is TGCGCCAGCAGCCGGGTGGACACCGGGGAGCTGTTTTTT. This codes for CASSRVDTGELFF. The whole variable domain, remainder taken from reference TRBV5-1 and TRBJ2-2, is KAGVTQTPRYLIKTRGQQVTLSCSPISGHRSVSWYQQTPGQGLQFLFEYFSETQRNKGNFPGRFSGRQFSNSRSEMNVSTLELGDSALYLCASSRVDTGELFFGEGSRLTVL.